The 16 T cell receptor beta chains below were found in one sample sequenced in a study of T-cell reconstitution after alpha-beta-depleted transplantation in children. Unique molecular identifiers were used to barcode this TCRbeta library. TCRdb re-called the PCR reads through MiXCR, storing one row per CDR3 protein. The repertoire holds 600,000 to 700,000 distinct CDR3 sequences, with roughly 17% as singletons. This material consisted of PBMCs from the stem cell graft donor, taken from the stem cell graft. These receptors all come from a human donor who donated a stem cell graft to a child with acute myeloid leukemia.

This clonotype has a handful of counts. The chain has TRBV5-1 and TRBJ2-1; D is possibly TRBD2 (5 bases). Trimming left V 0 bases short and J 9 bases short, with 10 bases between. This CDR3 comprises 13 residues. Germline V gene data show CDR1 as SGHRS and CDR2 as YFSETQ. The CDR3, as DNA: TGCGCCAGCAGCTTGGTACTAGTCAGTGAGCAGTTCTTC. It codes for CASSLVLVSEQFF.

This clonotype was found many times. V usage is TRBV20-1 and J usage is TRBJ2-1, with 8 bases that match TRBD2. Per germline, CDR1 DFQATT and CDR2 SNEGSKA (reference sequence). V lost 6 bases and J lost 5; bases outside the gene matches: 9. This CDR3 spans 14 amino acids. The CDR3 is CSAEMTGGNNEQFF. The CDR3 nucleotides are TGCAGTGCGGAAATGACGGGGGGGAACAATGAGCAGTTCTTC.

This clonotype was observed at least ten times. The V gene is TRBV20-1, the J gene TRBJ1-2, with D unresolved. The germline V and J ends were trimmed by 5 bases and 8 bases, with 15 bases remaining between them. Germline lookup yields CDR1 DFQATT and CDR2 SNEGSKA (reference sequence). This CDR3 is 12 amino acids long. The CDR3 bases are TGCAGTGCTCCAGCCAACCCGAGCGGCTACACCTTC. Translating gives CSAPANPSGYTF.

A few counts support this clonotype. The chain couples TRBV6-6 to TRBJ1-1; D gene ambiguous. CDR3 length: 12 residues. Deletions cut 10 bases from V and 11 bases from J, with 20 bases between. CDR1 and CDR2 (germline): MNHNY, SVGAGI (reference sequence). CDR3 amino acids: CATTKRAYTAFF. The CDR3 region has the DNA TGTGCCACCACCAAGCGGGCCTACACCGCTTTCTTT.

The chain couples TRBV20-1 to TRBJ2-1, with 8 bases fitting TRBD1. Germline assignment: CDR1 DFQATT and CDR2 SNEGSKA (reference sequence). With V trimmed by 8 bases and J by 4 bases, 7 bases remained unmatched. This CDR3 is built from 13 residues. CDR3 sequence (DNA): TGCAGTCGACAGGGGTCGATATACAATGAGCAGTTCTTC. Its translation is CSRQGSIYNEQFF.

The CDR3, as DNA: TGCGCCAGCACCCCCTCCCCCAGTAACTATGGCTACACCTTC. Its protein is CASTPSPSNYGYTF. The V gene is TRBV5-1, the J gene TRBJ1-2; no firm D call. The CDR3 totals 14 residues. Germline CDR1 and CDR2: SGHRS and YFSETQ. The germline V and J ends were trimmed by 6 bases and 1 base, with 13 bases remaining between them.

The V gene is TRBV20-1, the J gene TRBJ1-2; D is perhaps TRBD1 (5 bases). The CDR3 consists of 14 residues. V lost 5 bases to trimming and J lost 5 bases, with 18 bases between them. From germline, CDR1 is DFQATT and CDR2 SNEGSKA (reference sequence). Written as DNA, the CDR3 is TGCAGTGCTGCACCGGGACTTCAAGTGTATGGCTACACCTTC. It is translated as CSAAPGLQVYGYTF.

This chain links TRBV20-1 with TRBJ1-1, with D possibly matching TRBD1 (6 bases). The germline V gene has CDR1 DFQATT and CDR2 SNEGSKA (reference sequence). The CDR3 has 16 residues. The CDR3 loop reads CRPLGGGAGMNTEAFF. The DNA of the CDR3 is TGCAGACCTCTGGGCGGGGGCGCGGGCATGAACACTGAAGCTTTCTTT.

This chain connects TRBV29-1 to TRBJ2-3, with TRBD2 matching 10 bases. The CDR3 covers 14 residues. J gave up 7 bases and V 3 bases, and 7 bases lay outside the gene matches. The V gene's germline CDR1 is SQVTM and CDR2 ANQGSEA. The CDR3 sequence is CSVDTAGGLNTQYF. In DNA, the CDR3 is TGCAGCGTTGATACAGCGGGGGGGCTAAATACGCAGTATTTT.

This clonotype was observed many times. The gene calls are TRBV13 and TRBJ1-5; possible D gene TRBD1, 5 bases. CDR1 is PRHDT, CDR2 FYEKMQ, per germline (reference sequence). The CDR3 has 13 residues. V lost 3 bases and J lost 10, with 13 bases in between. CDR3 in DNA: TGTGCCAGCAGCTTTGTGGGCAGGGTTCCCCAGCATTTT. As protein: CASSFVGRVPQHF.

This chain joins TRBV27 and TRBJ2-3; possibly TRBD1 or TRBD2 for D (5 bases each). V was shortened by 3 bases and J by 2 bases, with 18 bases between the two germline ends. Germline loops: CDR1 MNHEY, CDR2 SMNVEV (reference sequence). This CDR3 has 17 residues. In DNA form, the CDR3 reads TGTGCCAGCAGTTTGACCCACTCGGGGACCATCACAGATACGCAGTATTTT. It translates to CASSLTHSGTITDTQYF.

This clonotype came up a few times. This rearrangement joins TRBV7-8 to TRBJ1-2; no clear D. Between the trimmed V and J ends, which lost 1 base and 1 base, there was a span of 13 bases. Germline-derived CDR1 and CDR2 are SGHVS and FQNEAQ. This CDR3 has 16 residues. The CDR3 loop is CASSLVDSRINYGYTF. The CDR3 DNA reads as TGTGCCAGCAGCTTAGTGGACTCCAGAATTAACTATGGCTACACCTTC.

This clonotype was recorded many times. This rearrangement joins TRBV27 to TRBJ2-1; 9 bases are a match to TRBD1. Germline V gene lookup returns CDR1 MNHEY and CDR2 SMNVEV (reference sequence). This CDR3 has 16 amino acids. J lost 8 bases, V lost 4 bases, and 12 bases had no gene match. CDR3 nucleotides: TGTGCCAGCAGTTCCCCCGGGACAGGGCTTAGCTATGAGCAGTTCTTC. It encodes CASSSPGTGLSYEQFF.

This clonotype appeared a few times. V is TRBV20-1 and J is TRBJ2-5, with 8 bases matching TRBD2. CDR3 size: 15 residues. Looked up from germline, CDR1 is DFQATT and CDR2 is SNEGSKA (reference sequence). Trimming at V came to 0 bases and at J to 3 bases, leaving 6 bases not matched to a gene. CDR3: CSARDGAGGEETQYF. The CDR3 DNA follows: TGCAGTGCTAGAGATGGGGCGGGGGGAGAAGAGACCCAGTACTTC.

The chain carries TRBV9 and TRBJ2-3, with 8 bases aligning to TRBD1. The CDR3 length is 16 residues. J lost 1 base, V lost 2 bases, and 6 bases had no gene match. CDR1 is SGDLS, CDR2 YYNGEE, per germline. The CDR3 DNA is TGTGCCAGCAGCGTGGACAGGGTCCGGCGCACAGATACGCAGTATTTT. Its translation is CASSVDRVRRTDTQYF.

This clonotype was observed many times. The V and J genes are TRBV20-1 and TRBJ2-4, with 7 bases identical to TRBD1. The CDR3 is 14 amino acids. V trimming: 6 bases; J trimming: 1 base; junction bases outside the gene matches: 6. Germline V gene data show CDR1 as DFQATT and CDR2 as SNEGSKA (reference sequence). CDR3 amino acids: CSAMDRSAKNIQYF. CDR3 in DNA: TGCAGTGCCATGGACAGGTCGGCCAAAAACATTCAGTACTTC.